This T cell receptor (beta chain) was retrieved from a study of blood T cell repertoires in COVID-19. Produced via immunoSEQ multiplex PCR; TCRdb's table is partial and in-frame only. The sample yields 65,000 to 95,000 clones, just over 90% seen once. Unmatched junction bases numbered 7, after V lost 3 bases and J lost 0 bases. Germline CDR1 SGHRS, CDR2 YFSETQ. The CDR3 spans 18 residues. The TCR sequence derives from a man aged 50 to 60 with COVID-19, enrolled during active disease. The sequenced material came from peripheral blood. The chain combines TRBV5-1 with TRBJ2-1; TRBD2 agrees at 12 bases. CDR3 sequence (DNA): TGCGCCAGCAGCTCCGGACTAGCGGGGACGAGCTCCTACAATGAGCAGTTCTTC. Encoded protein: CASSSGLAGTSSYNEQFF.